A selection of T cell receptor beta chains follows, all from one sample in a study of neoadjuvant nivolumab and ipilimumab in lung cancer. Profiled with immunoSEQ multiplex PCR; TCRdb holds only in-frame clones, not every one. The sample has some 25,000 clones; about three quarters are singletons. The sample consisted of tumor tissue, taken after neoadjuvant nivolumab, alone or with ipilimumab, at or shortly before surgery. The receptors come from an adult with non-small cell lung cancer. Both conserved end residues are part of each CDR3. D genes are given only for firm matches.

DNA: TGTGCCAGCAGCCAAGAACGACTCGGCTACGAGCAGTACTTC
CDR3: CASSQERLGYEQYF
J: TRBJ2-7
D: -
V: TRBV4-2

DNA: TGTGCCAGCAGCTTGGCCAGGGGAGGGGAAAAACTGTTTTTT
CDR3: CASSLARGGEKLFF
J: TRBJ1-4
D: -
V: TRBV5-6

DNA: TGTGCCAGCAGCGAATTCACTAGCGGGACCTACAATGAGCAGTTCTTC
CDR3: CASSEFTSGTYNEQFF
J: TRBJ2-1
D: TRBD2
V: TRBV5-6

DNA: TGTGCCAGCAGTCCCCCGGGTCTTGGCACTGAAGCTTTCTTT
CDR3: CASSPPGLGTEAFF
J: TRBJ1-1
D: -
V: TRBV6-6

DNA: TGTGCCAGCTCACCCACGGGACAGGGGTTAGGCTACACCTTC
CDR3: CASSPTGQGLGYTF
J: TRBJ1-2
D: TRBD1
V: TRBV18

DNA: TGTGCCAGCAGTTACTCCAGGACAGGGGACTCCTACGAGCAGTACTTC
CDR3: CASSYSRTGDSYEQYF
J: TRBJ2-7
D: TRBD1
V: TRBV6-5

DNA: TGTGCCAGCTCACCACCTGCGACCTATTCACCCCTCCACTTT
CDR3: CASSPPATYSPLHF
J: TRBJ1-6
D: -
V: TRBV18

DNA: TGCGCCAGCAGTGTGGGGACCGGGGAGCTGTTTTTT
CDR3: CASSVGTGELFF
J: TRBJ2-2
D: -
V: TRBV10-1

DNA: TGTGCCAGCAACCGGGGGCTGGAGACCCAGTACTTC
CDR3: CASNRGLETQYF
J: TRBJ2-5
D: -
V: TRBV9

DNA: TGTGCCAGCAGCTTAAACTCTCAGGGCGAGCAGTACTTC
CDR3: CASSLNSQGEQYF
J: TRBJ2-7
D: -
V: TRBV5-4

DNA: TGTGCCAGCAGCTCCTTTGATTCGGCTTCACCCCTCCACTTT
CDR3: CASSSFDSASPLHF
J: TRBJ1-6
D: -
V: TRBV7-2

DNA: TGTGCCAGCAGCCCGGACGGGAGCAATCAGCCCCAGCATTTT
CDR3: CASSPDGSNQPQHF
J: TRBJ1-5
D: -
V: TRBV5-4

DNA: TGTGCCAGCAGCTTCGGGAGGAGTGAGCAGTTCTTC
CDR3: CASSFGRSEQFF
J: TRBJ2-1
D: TRBD2
V: TRBV5-6

DNA: TGCGCCAGCAGCCAAGGACAGGGAAACTATGGCTACACCTTC
CDR3: CASSQGQGNYGYTF
J: TRBJ1-2
D: TRBD1
V: TRBV5-1

DNA: TGTGCCAGCAGTTACTCGACTTTCGGCGAGGGTACGCAGTATTTT
CDR3: CASSYSTFGEGTQYF
J: TRBJ2-3
D: -
V: TRBV6-5

DNA: TGCGCCAGCAGTGAGTTGCCCCAGGGGGTCACGTCTGAAGCTTTCTTT
CDR3: CASSELPQGVTSEAFF
J: TRBJ1-1
D: TRBD1
V: TRBV10-2

DNA: TGTGCCAGCAGCGTATCGGCGGGGACAGTCCTTGGGGAGCAGTACTTC
CDR3: CASSVSAGTVLGEQYF
J: TRBJ2-7
D: -
V: TRBV9

DNA: TGTGCCACCAGCAGAGGATTGGAGGGCAAGCCCCAGCATTTT
CDR3: CATSRGLEGKPQHF
J: TRBJ1-5
D: -
V: TRBV15

DNA: TGTGCCAGCAGCTCGTCTTCCTACGAGCAGTACTTC
CDR3: CASSSSSYEQYF
J: TRBJ2-7
D: -
V: TRBV2

DNA: TGTGCCAGCACTCAGGGGGCTAGATCACCCCTCCACTTT
CDR3: CASTQGARSPLHF
J: TRBJ1-6
D: TRBD1
V: TRBV6-5

DNA: TGCGCCAGCAGCCAAGCTAGCGGAGCCTACAATGAGCAGTTCTTC
CDR3: CASSQASGAYNEQFF
J: TRBJ2-1
D: TRBD2
V: TRBV4-3

DNA: TGTGCCAGCAGCCTATCGGGAGGAGGGTCAGATTATAATTCACCCCTCCACTTT
CDR3: CASSLSGGGSDYNSPLHF
J: TRBJ1-6
D: -
V: TRBV7-9

DNA: TGCAGCGTTGTGGGGCCCCGGACCCAGTACTTC
CDR3: CSVVGPRTQYF
J: TRBJ2-5
D: -
V: TRBV29-1